Listed below are T cell receptor beta chains from one sample, sequenced in a study of T-cell memory formation after mild COVID-19. TCRdb re-called the 5' RACE reads with MiXCR, one entry per CDR3 protein. The data show roughly 120,000 distinct CDR3 sequences, with approximately 16% seen just once and approximately 15% held by the top ten. Sequenced: PBMCs or a T cell subset sorted from them (not recorded which). The receptors here all came from an adult woman who had mild COVID-19 (a few samples of this study predate the infection). Cell type and time point are not known. Both conserved end residues are part of each CDR3. A D gene is named only where the DNA matches it firmly. The listing skips clone size in some rows; elsewhere it reads once, few, many or a size class.

TRBD1	TRBV6-2/TRBV6-3	.	TRBJ2-7	TGTGCCAGCATGAGAGACCAAAACAGGGGTGGCGAGCAGTACTTC	CASMRDQNRGGEQYF
.	TRBV29-1	.	TRBJ2-7	TGCAGCGTCTCCCCGGGCGGAGGGGCTCGCGAGCAGTACTTC	CSVSPGGGAREQYF
.	TRBV6-2/TRBV6-3	.	TRBJ2-1	TGTGCCAGCAGTTGGCTAGCGCCCTACAATGAGCAGTTCTTC	CASSWLAPYNEQFF
.	TRBV20-1	few	TRBJ2-5	TGCAGTGCTACAGCCTTCCAAGAGACCCAGTACTTC	CSATAFQETQYF
.	TRBV25-1	.	TRBJ2-1	TGTGCCAGCAGTGAATCGACAGAGACCTACAATGAGCAGTTCTTC	CASSESTETYNEQFF
TRBD2	TRBV20-1	.	TRBJ2-5	TGCAGTGCTAGAAGACGGGAGGGTGTCCAAGAGACCCAGTACTTC	CSARRREGVQETQYF
.	TRBV18	few	TRBJ2-2	TGTGCCAGCTCTCCAGGGGAGGCCGGGGAGCTGTTTTTT	CASSPGEAGELFF
.	TRBV12-3/TRBV12-4	.	TRBJ1-1	TGTGCCAGCAGTTTATGGGAGAACACTGAAGCTTTCTTT	CASSLWENTEAFF
TRBD1	TRBV7-9	.	TRBJ2-1	TGTGCCAGCAGCCAACACCGGGACAGGGGATACAATGAGCAGTTCTTC	CASSQHRDRGYNEQFF
.	TRBV29-1	few	TRBJ2-3	TGCAGCTCATGTCCTACTACAGATACGCAGTATTTT	CSSCPTTDTQYF
.	TRBV5-4	.	TRBJ2-1	TGTGCCAGCAGCTTGATGGACCACAATGAGCAGTTCTTC	CASSLMDHNEQFF
TRBD1	TRBV24-1	.	TRBJ2-1	TGTGCCACCAGTGATTTGCCCGACAGGGGGGTTGAGCAGTTCTTC	CATSDLPDRGVEQFF
.	TRBV12-3/TRBV12-4	many	TRBJ2-5	TGTGCCAGCAGTTTAGACAGCCAAGAGACCCAGTACTTC	CASSLDSQETQYF
TRBD1	TRBV5-1	.	TRBJ1-2	TGCGCCAGCAGCTTGGAAGGACAGGGAGTCTATGGCTACACCTTC	CASSLEGQGVYGYTF
TRBD2	TRBV12-3/TRBV12-4	few	TRBJ2-2	TGTGCCAGCAACCCCGGGACTAGCGGGAGATCGGTTAACACCGGGGAGCTGTTTTTT	CASNPGTSGRSVNTGELFF
TRBD1	TRBV4-3	.	TRBJ1-4	TGCGCCAGCAGCCAAGTCCTCGGGACAGGGAATGAAAAACTGTTTTTT	CASSQVLGTGNEKLFF
TRBD1	TRBV6-5	few	TRBJ1-1	TGTGCCAGCAGTTACAACAGGGGGGTATTTCGAACTGAAGCTTTCTTT	CASSYNRGVFRTEAFF
.	TRBV7-2	few	TRBJ1-1	TGTGCCAGCAGCTTAAGACCCTTGAACACTGAAGCTTTCTTT	CASSLRPLNTEAFF
.	TRBV7-8	many	TRBJ1-2	TGTGCCAGCAGCTTAGATGGAGCAGGGGCCGCTAACTATGGCTACACCTTC	CASSLDGAGAANYGYTF
.	TRBV2	few	TRBJ2-7	TGTGCCAGCAGCCTCATAATTTACGAGCAGTACTTC	CASSLIIYEQYF
.	TRBV12-3/TRBV12-4	few	TRBJ2-2	TGTGCCAGCAGTGGCGTCACCGGGGAGCTGTTTTTT	CASSGVTGELFF
.	TRBV7-2	.	TRBJ2-1	TGTGCCAGCAGCCGTTATAAAGGAGAGCAGTTCTTC	CASSRYKGEQFF
.	TRBV7-9	.	TRBJ2-4	TGTGCCAGCAGCTCCCTTGGTCCCAAAAACATTCAGTACTTC	CASSSLGPKNIQYF
.	TRBV5-1	.	TRBJ1-1	TGCGCCAGCAGCGTACAGGGAGTTGGAACTGAAGCTTTCTTT	CASSVQGVGTEAFF
.	TRBV4-1	.	TRBJ2-1	TGCGCCAGCAGCCAGAGGCCCGGGACGGAGACCTACAATGAGCAGTTCTTC	CASSQRPGTETYNEQFF
.	TRBV27	.	TRBJ1-2	TGTGCCAGCAGTCACAGGGAGAACTATGGCTACACCTTC	CASSHRENYGYTF
TRBD1	TRBV5-1	.	TRBJ1-2	TGCGCCAGCAGCTGGGAACAGGGGTCCGGCTACACCTTC	CASSWEQGSGYTF
TRBD2	TRBV7-9	.	TRBJ2-3	TGTGCCAGCAGCGTCGGGACTAGCGGCACAGATACGCAGTATTTT	CASSVGTSGTDTQYF
TRBD2	TRBV11-3	.	TRBJ2-2	TGTGCCAGCAGCTTAAGGCCTAGCGGTACCGGGGAGCTGTTTTTT	CASSLRPSGTGELFF
.	TRBV5-4	.	TRBJ2-3	TGTGCCAGCAGCCCGGAGGGGTGGAATGCAGATACGCAGTATTTT	CASSPEGWNADTQYF
TRBD1	TRBV20-1	.	TRBJ2-4	TGCAGTGATAGGATGGGACAGGGAGCCAAAAACATTCAGTACTTC	CSDRMGQGAKNIQYF
.	TRBV12-3/TRBV12-4	many	TRBJ1-2	TGTGCCAGCAGTTTAGTGGCAAACTATGGCTACACCTTC	CASSLVANYGYTF
.	TRBV6-5	once	TRBJ2-2	TGTGCCAGCAGTTACTCTAGCGGCGGGGTCGGGGAGCTGTTTTTT	CASSYSSGGVGELFF
.	TRBV4-1	few	TRBJ1-6	TGCGCCAGCAGCCCGCATGACCTATGGGATTCACCCCTCCACTTT	CASSPHDLWDSPLHF
.	TRBV7-9	.	TRBJ1-1	TGTGCCAGCGCCAGGGACATTTGGAACACTGAAGCTTTCTTT	CASARDIWNTEAFF
TRBD2	TRBV3-1	.	TRBJ2-3	TGTGCCAGCAGCCAAGTTTTGGGCGGGGGGGCCGCAGATACGCAGTATTTT	CASSQVLGGGAADTQYF
TRBD1	TRBV20-1	.	TRBJ2-2	TGCAGTGCTAGAGGACAGGGGGTCGCCGGGGAGCTGTTTTTT	CSARGQGVAGELFF
TRBD2	TRBV6-2/TRBV6-3	.	TRBJ2-1	TGTGCCATAACTGCGGCCCCACTAGCGGGGAATGAGCAGTTCTTC	CAITAAPLAGNEQFF
.	TRBV29-1	once	TRBJ1-2	TGCAGCGTTGTTTGGGGTGGAGGCTACACCTTC	CSVVWGGGYTF